These T cell receptor beta chains were read from a single sample in a study of technical replicates of blood from several donors. Assay used: immunoSEQ multiplex PCR; TCRdb lists only in-frame clones, some missing. The sample includes around 79,000 clones, more than 85% seen only once; the top ten take approximately 0.4%. The sample taken for sequencing was T cells isolated from PBMCs. The receptor source for this set is a human donor in good health. Some clones in this sample may be carry-over from other donors' samples. Each CDR3 is given with its conserved first and last residue. Fields, in order: J gene, clone size, V gene, D gene, CDR3 DNA, CDR3 protein. The D gene is left open where the match is weak. Expanded clones get a size class; other rows say once, few or many, or leave the size out.

TRBJ2-7	NA	TRBV7-2	TRBD2	TGTGCCAGCAGCTTAGGGGGCGCGGGAGTCGTGGACGAGCAGTACTTC	CASSLGGAGVVDEQYF
TRBJ2-3	NA	TRBV7-3	TRBD2	TGTGCCAGCAGCTTAAAACCCCTTGCTAGCGGGATTACAGATACGCAGTATTTT	CASSLKPLASGITDTQYF
TRBJ1-1	once	TRBV28	NA	TGTGCCAGCACCGACAGTATAAACACTGAAGCTTTCTTT	CASTDSINTEAFF
TRBJ1-3	NA	TRBV28	TRBD1	TGTGCCAGTAGACAGGGGGCAAATGGAAACACCATATATTTT	CASRQGANGNTIYF
TRBJ1-2	once	TRBV30	TRBD1	TGTGCCTGGAGTGCCTTAGGGGACAGCTATGGCTACACCTTC	CAWSALGDSYGYTF
TRBJ1-1	once	TRBV9	TRBD1	TGTGCCAGCAGCGAGGGGGACAGTCACCTCACTGAAGCTTTCTTT	CASSEGDSHLTEAFF
TRBJ1-4	NA	TRBV11-2	NA	TGTGCCAGCAGCCCCTGGGAGGGCCCGCGGATTCGACTGTTTTTT	CASSPWEGPRIRLFF
TRBJ2-5	NA	TRBV6-5	NA	TGTGCCAGCAGTTACATGGCGGCGCCGGAAGAGACCCAGTACTTC	CASSYMAAPEETQYF
TRBJ1-3	NA	TRBV27	NA	TGTGCCAGCAGTCCCCAGGACTCTGGAAACACCATATATTTT	CASSPQDSGNTIYF
TRBJ2-7	few	TRBV6-6	TRBD2	TGTGCCAGCAGTTACTTCGGGACTAGTTACGAGCAGTACTTC	CASSYFGTSYEQYF